A single sample is the source of the 10 T cell receptor beta chains below, sequenced in a study of cytomegalovirus exposure and HLA in healthy donors. The primer mix had 60 Vbeta and 13 Jbeta primers. Libraries were prepared by immunoSEQ multiplex PCR; TCRdb keeps only in-frame clonotypes and omits some of them. The sample lists about 83,000 clones; roughly 77% were seen once. The sequenced sample was PBMCs. These TCRs come from a man in his sixties in good health and CMV-seronegative.

This clone has more than one count but fewer than ten. The chain employs TRBV27 and TRBJ1-4; D unresolved. CDR3 length: 11 residues. V shed 5 bases and J shed 14 bases, with 12 bases lying between them. Germline loops: CDR1 MNHEY, CDR2 SMNVEV (reference sequence). CDR3 in DNA: TGTGCCAGCAGTCCCGTTACGGGGCTGTTTTTT. Protein: CASSPVTGLFF.

The V gene is TRBV12-5, the J gene TRBJ1-2; 8 nucleotides align to TRBD1. This CDR3 region has 20 residues. Trimming took 2 bases from V and 4 from J; bases not matched to a gene: 21. Germline V gene sequence: CDR1 LGHNT, CDR2 FRNRAP. This CDR3 is CASGLPLGGGQALSIYGYTF. The CDR3 region has the DNA TGTGCTAGTGGTTTGCCATTAGGTGGGGGACAGGCCCTTTCGATCTATGGCTACACCTTC.

This clone was counted a few times. The chain carries TRBV4-1 and TRBJ1-1; no firm D call. Germline V lookup: CDR1 MGHRA, CDR2 YSYEKL. The CDR3 is 14 amino acids. Trimming stripped 1 base from V and 1 base from J, with 7 bases between. The CDR3, as DNA: TGCGCCAGCAGCCAAGGGCAGTCGAACACTGAAGCTTTCTTT. Amino acids: CASSQGQSNTEAFF.

This clone was counted once. This chain links TRBV5-1 with TRBJ1-1; tentatively, D is TRBD1 (6 bases). The V end was cut by 4 bases, the J end by 7 bases, with 17 bases between. This CDR3 region has 14 residues. Germline V gives CDR1 SGHRS, CDR2 YFSETQ. The chain's CDR3 is CASSLGQLGSEAFF. As DNA, the CDR3 is TGCGCCAGCAGCCTCGGACAGTTGGGGAGTGAAGCTTTCTTT.

J is TRBJ2-1 and V is TRBV30, with 8 bases matching TRBD2. The CDR3 has 15 amino acids. The V and J ends lost 3 bases and 2 bases, in that order; junction bases with no gene match: 6. The germline V gene encodes CDR1 GTSNPN and CDR2 SVGIG (reference sequence). The CDR3 coding sequence is TGTGCCTGGAGCCCGACGGGGGGGGCCTACAATGAGCAGTTCTTC. It encodes CAWSPTGGAYNEQFF.

The chain carries TRBV7-3 and TRBJ2-7; no clear D. V was shortened by 2 bases and J by 7 bases, with 15 bases between the two germline ends. Germline CDR1 reads SGHTA; CDR2 reads FQGTGA. There are 14 residues in the CDR3. CDR3 loop: CASSLGLATREQYF. As DNA, the CDR3 is TGTGCCAGCAGCTTAGGTTTGGCAACGAGGGAGCAGTACTTC.

As DNA, the CDR3 is TGCGCCAGCAGGTGGGCTAGCTCCGATGAGCAGTTCTTC. Its translation: CASRWASSDEQFF. The chain combines TRBV5-1 with TRBJ2-1; D is perhaps TRBD2 (5 bases). The germline V gene encodes CDR1 SGHRS and CDR2 YFSETQ. The CDR3 totals 13 residues. Trimming stripped 5 bases from V and 8 bases from J, with 14 bases between.

The CDR3 nucleotides are TGCGCCAGCAGCTTGGGGGGACTAGCTTCCACAGATACGCAGTATTTT. This gives the protein CASSLGGLASTDTQYF. This chain joins TRBV5-1 and TRBJ2-3; 9 nucleotides align to TRBD2. This CDR3 region has 16 residues. Trimming cost V 0 bases and J 2 bases; bases outside gene matches: 4. CDR1 and CDR2 from the germline V gene are SGHRS and YFSETQ.

This sequence joins TRBV6-5 and TRBJ1-6, with D hard to call. This CDR3 is 14 amino acids long. Trimming shortened V by 5 bases and J by 9 bases, and 14 bases separated the two germline ends. The germline CDR1 and CDR2 sequences are MNHEY and SVGAGI. The CDR3 region is CASSQVSIISPLHF. The CDR3 coding sequence is TGTGCCAGCAGTCAAGTCAGTATAATTTCACCCCTCCACTTT.

The chain joins TRBV27 to TRBJ1-5, with D maybe TRBD1 (6 bases). Germline CDR1 is MNHEY and CDR2 is SMNVEV (reference sequence). The V end lost 2 bases, the J end lost 3 bases, and 11 bases lay between the germline ends. The CDR3 runs 15 residues. The CDR3 bases are TGTGCCAGCAGTTTAACGACAGGCCACAATCAGCCCCAGCATTTT. Encoded protein: CASSLTTGHNQPQHF.